Listed here are 27 T cell receptor beta chains from one sample, sequenced in a study of T cell changes during pregnancy in multiple sclerosis. TCRdb's table, derived via immunoSEQ multiplex PCR, lists solely in-frame clones and lacks some. The data contain under 50,000 clones, approximately 89% of them seen just once; the ten biggest clones take up around 2.6%. Sequencing used CD8+ T cells from peripheral blood mononuclear cells, obtained in the second trimester of pregnancy. The receptors derive from a female donor with multiple sclerosis, enrolled in a pregnancy study.

J is TRBJ2-1 and V is TRBV9; weak D call: TRBD2 (6 bases). The CDR3 spans 14 residues. Looked up from germline, CDR1 is SGDLS and CDR2 is YYNGEE. The V and J ends lost 4 bases and 7 bases respectively, with 15 bases between them. For the CDR3, the DNA is TGTGCCAGCAGCCCCAGGGAGGTAGGGAATGAGCAGTTCTTC. Translation gives CASSPREVGNEQFF.

The chain links TRBV6-6 to TRBJ1-4; a weak D match, TRBD1 (6 bases). CDR3 length equals 15 residues. V gave up 8 bases and J gave up 7 bases, with 20 bases separating them. Germline V lookup: CDR1 MNHNY, CDR2 SVGAGI (reference sequence). The CDR3 loop reads CASSYTGTGIEKLFF. As DNA, the CDR3 is TGTGCCAGCTCCTATACCGGAACAGGGATTGAAAAACTGTTTTTT.

The chain combines TRBV4-3 with TRBJ1-5, with D hard to call. V dropped 0 bases and J dropped 0 bases, with 6 bases sitting between them. The V gene's germline CDR1 is LGHNA and CDR2 YSLEER. The CDR3 length is 15 residues. Written as DNA, the CDR3 is TGCGCCAGCAGCCAAGAGAGGCTTAGCAATCAGCCCCAGCATTTT. This sequence encodes CASSQERLSNQPQHF.

J is TRBJ1-1 and V is TRBV6-1; D is uncertain. The CDR3 is 15 residues long. The V gene lost 1 base and the J gene lost 4 bases, with 13 bases spanning the gap. Germline CDR1 MNHNS, CDR2 SASEGT. The DNA for the CDR3 is TGTGCCAGCAGTGAAGGAGCAGGTGCCCTCACTGAAGCTTTCTTT. It translates to CASSEGAGALTEAFF.

This chain uses TRBV19 with TRBJ1-1, with no clear D. Germline V gene lookup returns CDR1 LNHDA and CDR2 SQIVND (reference sequence). The CDR3 covers 13 residues. Trimming took 10 bases from V and 1 from J, leaving 13 bases between them. CDR3 DNA: TGTGCCACCTCAGCGGACTGGAACACTGAAGCTTTCTTT. Its protein is CATSADWNTEAFF. Variable domain in full (rest from reference TRBV19 and TRBJ1-1): DGGITQSPKYLFRKEGQNVTLSCEQNLNHDAMYWYRQDPGQGLRLIYYSQIVNDFQKGDIAEGYSVSREKKESFPLTVTSAQKNPTAFYLCATSADWNTEAFFGQGTRLTVV.

This sequence joins TRBV19 and TRBJ1-5, with D uncertain. Germline loops: CDR1 LNHDA, CDR2 SQIVND (reference sequence). Trimming removed 5 bases at V and 4 bases at J, with 6 bases between. CDR3 length: 12 residues. CDR3 nucleotide sequence: TGTGCCAGTAGTTACGGGAATCAGCCCCAGCATTTT. This encodes CASSYGNQPQHF.

V is TRBV5-6 and J is TRBJ2-2, with 10 positions matching TRBD2. Germline CDR1 is SGHDT and CDR2 is YYEEEE. With 3 bases clipped from V and 3 bases from J, the junction kept 2 bases outside the gene matches. The CDR3 consists of 15 residues. The CDR3 nucleotides read TGTGCCAGCAGCTCCGGGACTAGCGACACCGGGGAGCTGTTTTTT. This gives the protein CASSSGTSDTGELFF.

In this sample, this clone turned up once. This chain uses TRBV5-5 with TRBJ2-7, with TRBD1 identical over 8 bases. The length of the CDR3 is 15 residues. Trimming at V came to 2 bases and at J to 0 bases, leaving 4 bases not matched to a gene. The germline CDR1 and CDR2 sequences are SGHKS and YYEKEE (reference sequence). CDR3 amino acids: CASSFRDRSSYEQYF. CDR3 DNA sequence: TGTGCCAGCAGCTTTCGGGACAGGTCCTCCTACGAGCAGTACTTC.

This clone occurred once. CDR3 loop: CAISEDLLETQYF. CDR3 bases: TGTGCCATCAGTGAGGACTTGTTAGAGACCCAGTACTTC. The chain carries TRBV10-3 and TRBJ2-5; D gene ambiguous. The CDR3 extends over 13 amino acids. Trimming cost V 2 bases and J 4 bases, with 8 bases left between them. CDR1 and CDR2 (germline): ENHRY, SYGVKD.

The chain couples TRBV6-4 to TRBJ2-3; 8 nucleotides agree with TRBD1. The CDR3 is made up of 15 amino acids. The V segment lost 5 bases and the J segment 4 bases; nucleotides outside the gene matches: 8. Looked up from germline, CDR1 is MRHNA and CDR2 is SNTAGT. The CDR3 DNA follows: TGTGCCAGCAGTCCCGGACAGGGAGGAGCAGATACGCAGTATTTT. Protein product: CASSPGQGGADTQYF.

Here the CDR3 reads CASSLVRGYEQYF. The CDR3 nucleotides are TGTGCCAGCAGCTTAGTAAGAGGTTACGAGCAGTACTTC. J is TRBJ2-7 and V is TRBV7-8; D remains unclear. This CDR3 comprises 13 residues. V lost 1 base and J lost 4, with 8 bases in between. The V gene's germline CDR1 is SGHVS and CDR2 FQNEAQ. Drawing the rest from reference TRBV7-8 and TRBJ2-7, the complete variable domain is GAGVSQSPRYKVAKRGQDVALRCDPISGHVSLFWYQQALGQGPEFLTYFQNEAQLDKSGLPSDRFFAERPEGSVSTLKIQRTQQEDSAVYLCASSLVRGYEQYFGPGTRLTVT.

The rearrangement joins TRBV7-8 to TRBJ2-5; 8 bases agree with TRBD2. The CDR3 has 15 amino acids. Germline-derived CDR1 and CDR2 are SGHVS and FQNEAQ. V lost 1 base to trimming and J lost 5 bases; unmatched junction nucleotides: 6. CDR3 in amino acids: CASSLDRAGEETQYF. CDR3 in DNA: TGTGCCAGCAGCTTAGATCGAGCGGGGGAGGAGACCCAGTACTTC.

This sequence joins TRBV9 and TRBJ2-6, with a weak D call TRBD1 (5 bases). This CDR3 comprises 15 residues. Germline CDR1 is SGDLS and CDR2 is YYNGEE. V lost 4 bases, J lost 1 base, and 9 bases lay in between. The CDR3, as DNA: TGTGCCAGCAGCACGACAGTATCTGGGGCCAACGTCCTGACTTTC. It translates to CASSTTVSGANVLTF.

The chain employs TRBV9 and TRBJ2-1, with 8 bases identical to TRBD2. The CDR3 consists of 16 residues. CDR1 SGDLS and CDR2 YYNGEE come from the germline V gene. With V trimmed by 0 bases and J by 10 bases, 12 bases remained unmatched. CDR3 region: CASSVATRGVTNEQFF. Written as DNA, the CDR3 is TGTGCCAGCAGCGTAGCTACGCGGGGGGTTACCAACGAGCAGTTCTTC.

The genes are TRBV7-2 and TRBJ1-5, with 8 positions matching TRBD1. Germline trimming cut 5 bases from V and 7 bases from J; bases unmatched to any gene: 4. The CDR3 contains 13 residues. Germline values: CDR1 SGHTA, CDR2 FQGNSA. The CDR3 protein is CASSPTGGQPQHF. In DNA form, the CDR3 reads TGTGCCAGCAGCCCCACAGGGGGGCAGCCCCAGCATTTT.

The rearrangement joins TRBV4-2 to TRBJ1-5; unclear D gene. This CDR3 is 13 amino acids long. Trimming took off 4 bases at V and 4 bases at J, with 8 bases between the two ends. Germline V gene sequence: CDR1 LGHNA, CDR2 YNFKEQ. The CDR3 here is CASSRAGNQPQHF. The CDR3 region has the DNA TGTGCCAGCAGCCGAGCAGGTAATCAGCCCCAGCATTTT.

J is TRBJ1-4 and V is TRBV7-2; no clear D gene. Per germline, CDR1 SGHTA and CDR2 FQGNSA. CDR3 length equals 15 residues. V dropped 5 bases and J dropped 8 bases, with 18 bases sitting between them. Written as DNA, the CDR3 is TGTGCCAGCAGCCCAGGAGGCGGGATAGGGGAAAAACTGTTTTTT. Protein: CASSPGGGIGEKLFF.

The rearrangement uses TRBV2 and TRBJ2-3; 14 bases line up with TRBD2. This CDR3 has 16 amino acids. CDR1 and CDR2 (germline): SNHLY, FYNNEI. J was trimmed by 4 bases and V by 6 bases; bases with no gene match: 6. The CDR3 is CASRPTSGGEADTQYF. The CDR3, as DNA: TGTGCCAGCAGGCCGACTAGCGGGGGGGAGGCAGATACGCAGTATTTT.

The gene calls are TRBV18 and TRBJ2-7; D is perhaps TRBD2 (7 bases). Trimming stripped 2 bases from V and 6 bases from J, with 14 bases between. This CDR3 comprises 14 residues. CDR1 and CDR2 (germline): KGHSH, LQKENI. The DNA for the CDR3 is TGTGCCAGCTCACCAGAGGGGGGGGGCCTCGAGCAGTACTTC. It translates to CASSPEGGGLEQYF.

This clone was seen a single time. The chain combines TRBV7-2 with TRBJ2-5; 9 bases are a match to TRBD2. Germline V gene data show CDR1 as SGHTA and CDR2 as FQGNSA. The CDR3 consists of 16 residues. The trim removed 11 bases at V and 3 bases at J, leaving 16 bases unmatched. The DNA for the CDR3 is TGTGCCGGACGAACTCTAAGCGGGGGGATGGAAGAGACCCAGTACTTC. It translates to CAGRTLSGGMEETQYF.

The chain uses TRBV15 and TRBJ2-4, with 7 bases that match TRBD1. The CDR3 has 19 amino acids. Trimming took 3 bases from V and 1 from J; bases not matched to a gene: 15. Per germline, CDR1 LNHNV and CDR2 YYDKDF (reference sequence). The CDR3 DNA sequence: TGTGCCACCAGCAGTACAACGGGACAGACATTTACGGCCAAAAACATTCAGTACTTC. The encoded protein is CATSSTTGQTFTAKNIQYF.

The chain combines TRBV15 with TRBJ1-2; 7 positions agree with TRBD1. CDR1 LNHNV and CDR2 YYDKDF come from the germline V gene (reference sequence). The CDR3 covers 16 residues. V was pared by 2 bases and J by 4 bases, with 10 bases of the junction left unmatched. The CDR3 nucleotides read TGTGCCACCAGCAGACCTGGGACAGCCGAGGGCTATGGCTACACCTTC. Residues: CATSRPGTAEGYGYTF.

The chain has TRBV7-8 and TRBJ2-1; tentatively, D is TRBD2 (7 bases). Trimming stripped 7 bases from V and 5 bases from J, with 21 bases between. CDR3 length equals 16 residues. Germline V gene sequence: CDR1 SGHVS, CDR2 FQNEAQ. The CDR3 DNA follows: TGTGCCAGCAACAGGGAGGGGGAAAATCTGGACAATGAGCAGTTCTTC. Protein: CASNREGENLDNEQFF.

The chain carries TRBV19 and TRBJ1-4; D unclear. CDR1 and CDR2 from the germline V gene are LNHDA and SQIVND (reference sequence). This CDR3 region has 15 residues. Trimming cost V 3 bases and J 5 bases, with 13 bases left between them. CDR3 bases: TGTGCCAGTAGTATTGGTCCGAGTTTAAATGAAAAACTGTTTTTT. As protein: CASSIGPSLNEKLFF. Based on the CDR3 plus reference TRBV19 and TRBJ1-4, the full variable domain is DGGITQSPKYLFRKEGQNVTLSCEQNLNHDAMYWYRQDPGQGLRLIYYSQIVNDFQKGDIAEGYSVSREKKESFPLTVTSAQKNPTAFYLCASSIGPSLNEKLFFGSGTQLSVL.

The chain combines TRBV11-2 with TRBJ2-1; 11 nucleotides line up with TRBD2. V lost 5 bases, J lost 2 bases, and 2 bases stayed unmatched. The CDR3 length is 15 residues. CDR1 is SGHAT and CDR2 is FQNNGV in the germline V gene. DNA of the CDR3: TGTGCCAGCAGCGTTAGCGGGGGGGCCTACAATGAGCAGTTCTTC. The encoded protein is CASSVSGGAYNEQFF.

V usage is TRBV7-9 and J usage is TRBJ2-1; TRBD2 might be the D (5 bases). V dropped 2 bases and J dropped 6 bases, with 20 bases sitting between them. The length of the CDR3 is 17 residues. Per the germline V gene, CDR1 is SEHNR and CDR2 is FQNEAQ (reference sequence). In nucleotides, the CDR3 is TGTGCCAGCAGCTTACCGATCGGACTTAGCAGGAGCAATGAGCAGTTCTTC. Translating it yields CASSLPIGLSRSNEQFF.

The chain carries TRBV9 and TRBJ2-5; D might be TRBD2 (5 bases). V was pared by 3 bases and J by 2 bases, with 11 bases between. The CDR3 contains 14 residues. From germline, CDR1 is SGDLS and CDR2 YYNGEE. For the CDR3, the DNA is TGTGCCAGCAGCGGAGGCGGGCTACAAGAGACCCAGTACTTC. Amino acid sequence: CASSGGGLQETQYF.